The rows below give T cell receptor beta chains drawn from one sample of a study of graft-versus-host responses after intestinal transplantation. The repertoire was sequenced with immunoSEQ multiplex PCR; TCRdb's copy has only in-frame clones and lacks some. The repertoire holds 100,000 to 120,000 clones, with roughly 95% as singletons. These receptors' targets are unknown. The sample here was unstimulated CD8+ T cells sorted from spleen or lymph node cells, taken before intestinal transplant. The source is a human donor who received an intestinal transplant. CDR3s include the opening cysteine and the closing phenylalanine or tryptophan. The order of the fields is D gene, V gene, CDR3 protein. A D gene is named only where the DNA matches it firmly.

d_call: -
v_call: TRBV7-8
cdr3_aa: CASSLPGQPLNTEAFF

d_call: -
v_call: TRBV5-1
cdr3_aa: CASSVVERPEAFF

d_call: -
v_call: TRBV13
cdr3_aa: CASSLGGARNTEAFF

d_call: -
v_call: TRBV4-1
cdr3_aa: CASSRVLGRGDEQFF

d_call: TRBD1
v_call: TRBV6-1
cdr3_aa: CASRLGQGGYEQYF

d_call: -
v_call: TRBV5-6
cdr3_aa: CASSLPSSGNTIYF

d_call: -
v_call: TRBV29-1
cdr3_aa: CSVELAPTSYEQYF

d_call: -
v_call: TRBV7-9
cdr3_aa: CASSSGGRLTNEKLFF

d_call: -
v_call: TRBV5-4
cdr3_aa: CASSFGWVYTF

d_call: -
v_call: TRBV5-6
cdr3_aa: CASSLAGSERNYGYTF

d_call: TRBD2
v_call: TRBV10-3
cdr3_aa: CAIRSSGSYNEQFF

d_call: -
v_call: TRBV27
cdr3_aa: CASSFREKLFF

d_call: -
v_call: TRBV4-1
cdr3_aa: CASSYMMSTGNTIYF

d_call: -
v_call: TRBV6-1
cdr3_aa: CASSERDTNTGELFF

d_call: -
v_call: TRBV5-1
cdr3_aa: CASSLGPVFTGLLGEQYF

d_call: -
v_call: TRBV11-1
cdr3_aa: CASSLVAGGATYEQYF

d_call: -
v_call: TRBV28
cdr3_aa: CASSSMASYEQYF

d_call: -
v_call: TRBV9
cdr3_aa: CASSVGGGQETQYF

d_call: -
v_call: TRBV4-1
cdr3_aa: CASSQDPLLAQPQHF

d_call: -
v_call: TRBV29-1
cdr3_aa: CSVDLGAEAFF

d_call: -
v_call: TRBV9
cdr3_aa: CASSVGPYAANTEAFF

d_call: -
v_call: TRBV5-1
cdr3_aa: CASSLDSPRQPQHF

d_call: TRBD1
v_call: TRBV19
cdr3_aa: CASSIAAGGSYEQYF

d_call: TRBD2
v_call: TRBV28
cdr3_aa: CASSLFAGGEETQYF

d_call: TRBD1
v_call: TRBV11-2
cdr3_aa: CASSPIGGSFQETQYF

d_call: TRBD1
v_call: TRBV7-8
cdr3_aa: CASSSATGRLGEQYF

d_call: TRBD2
v_call: TRBV4-2
cdr3_aa: CASSHYPPDGSGIWDTQYF

d_call: TRBD1
v_call: TRBV10-1
cdr3_aa: CASSESGTGTEAFF

d_call: TRBD1
v_call: TRBV15
cdr3_aa: CATSRSTGHFELFF

d_call: -
v_call: TRBV27
cdr3_aa: CASGLVDTQYF

d_call: -
v_call: TRBV5-6
cdr3_aa: CASSLRTGRLPQHF

d_call: -
v_call: TRBV4-1
cdr3_aa: CASSQDVSLTYEQYF

d_call: TRBD2
v_call: TRBV6-5
cdr3_aa: CASSYELAGVGEQFF

d_call: TRBD2
v_call: TRBV13
cdr3_aa: CASSLAGVETQYF

d_call: -
v_call: TRBV12-2
cdr3_aa: CASRLAGGATRFYGYTF

d_call: TRBD1
v_call: TRBV7-9
cdr3_aa: CASPRGEDTEAFF

d_call: -
v_call: TRBV5-4
cdr3_aa: CASSLDGGYTEAFF

d_call: -
v_call: TRBV10-3
cdr3_aa: CAISRVLDTEAFF

d_call: -
v_call: TRBV10-2
cdr3_aa: CASSVEGEQYF

d_call: TRBD2
v_call: TRBV11-2
cdr3_aa: CASSFPGLAGEGEQFF

d_call: -
v_call: TRBV27
cdr3_aa: CASSSYRGNYGGYGYTF

d_call: TRBD2
v_call: TRBV6-5
cdr3_aa: CASSLTGLASSEQYF

d_call: -
v_call: TRBV25-1
cdr3_aa: CASSVTGTSYNSPLHF

d_call: TRBD1
v_call: TRBV6-5
cdr3_aa: CASSGQDFTEAFF

d_call: -
v_call: TRBV6-6
cdr3_aa: CASSFPNTGELFF

d_call: -
v_call: TRBV7-7
cdr3_aa: CASSLASEAFF

d_call: -
v_call: TRBV23-1
cdr3_aa: CASSQSYTQETQYF

d_call: TRBD2
v_call: TRBV9
cdr3_aa: CASSVSGTYEQYF

d_call: -
v_call: TRBV19
cdr3_aa: CASSIMGPAEAFF

d_call: -
v_call: TRBV7-2
cdr3_aa: CASSFTGSSGNTIYF

d_call: -
v_call: TRBV6-5
cdr3_aa: CASSYSISAEQFF

d_call: TRBD2
v_call: TRBV4-1
cdr3_aa: CASSQDDGSGGYEQYF

d_call: -
v_call: TRBV27
cdr3_aa: CASSLYAGSHTEAFF